What follows are 28 T cell receptor beta chains derived from one specimen sequenced in a study of control samples from healthy donors and cancer patients. Using immunoSEQ multiplex PCR, the repertoire was profiled, and TCRdb retains in-frame clones only, with some absent. There are 150,000 or so clones in the sample; approximately 93% occur only once, and around 9.3% lies in the top ten. What was sequenced was blood. These receptors all come from a woman in her 40s in good health.

The chain combines TRBV3-1 (or the pseudogene TRBV3-2) with TRBJ2-3, with D possibly TRBD1 on 5 matching bases. This CDR3 is 15 amino acids long. Trimming stripped 2 bases from V and 4 bases from J, with 13 bases between. Germline values: CDR1 LGHDT, CDR2 YNNKEL (reference sequence). In DNA form, the CDR3 reads TGTGCCAGCAGCCAAAGCCCTAGGGGTCCAGATACGCAGTATTTT. Translating it yields CASSQSPRGPDTQYF.

The chain joins TRBV19 to TRBJ1-1, with a tentative D call TRBD1 (6 bases). This CDR3 has 14 residues. V was cut by 7 bases and J by 1 base, with 13 bases left in between. CDR1 and CDR2 from the germline V gene are LNHDA and SQIVND (reference sequence). CDR3 sequence reads: CASNSGQSNTEAFF. CDR3 sequence (DNA): TGTGCCAGTAACTCAGGACAGTCGAACACTGAAGCTTTCTTT.

This rearrangement joins TRBV3-1 (or the pseudogene TRBV3-2) to TRBJ1-1, with D unclear. This CDR3 region has 15 residues. The V end lost 4 bases, the J end lost 11 bases, and 23 bases lay between the germline ends. Germline CDR1 reads LGHDT; CDR2 reads YNNKEL (reference sequence). The CDR3 DNA follows: TGTGCCAGCAGCCCTCCGGACGGGAGAAGTCGGAGGGCTTTCTTT. Translating gives CASSPPDGRSRRAFF.

For this clone: Other DNA sequences of this sample code for an identical CDR3. This sequence joins TRBV19 and TRBJ2-5; unclear D gene. V gave up 2 bases and J gave up 3 bases, with 7 bases separating them. The CDR3 spans 13 residues. Germline CDR1 is LNHDA and CDR2 is SQIVND (reference sequence). CDR3 region: CASSISVEETQYF. The CDR3 DNA reads as TGTGCCAGTAGTATAAGTGTTGAAGAGACCCAGTACTTC.

J is TRBJ1-2 and V is TRBV19; D gene ambiguous. Per germline, CDR1 LNHDA and CDR2 SQIVND (reference sequence). The CDR3 spans 12 residues. Trimming pared 4 bases from V and 4 bases from J, leaving 7 bases between. The CDR3 protein is CASSREIYGYTF. In DNA, the CDR3 is TGTGCCAGTAGTAGAGAGATCTATGGCTACACCTTC.

The rearrangement links TRBV27 to TRBJ1-1; the D gene is possibly TRBD1 (6 bases). The CDR3 extends over 14 amino acids. Germline CDR1 reads MNHEY; CDR2 reads SMNVEV (reference sequence). V gave up 5 bases and J gave up 7 bases, with 17 bases separating them. CDR3 amino acids: CASSTRGGLSEAFF. As DNA, the CDR3 is TGTGCCAGCAGTACCCGAGGGGGGCTAAGTGAAGCTTTCTTT.

The chain joins TRBV10-2 to TRBJ1-5, with 9 nucleotides matching TRBD1. V shed 6 bases and J 5 bases; nucleotides not matched to a gene: 8. CDR1 and CDR2 (germline): WSHSY, SAAADI. The CDR3 has 15 amino acids. CDR3 DNA sequence: TGCGCCAGCAGGCCGGGACAGGGTCGGGATCAGCCCCAGCATTTT. Translating it yields CASRPGQGRDQPQHF.

The chain recombines TRBV7-9 with TRBJ1-5, with D possibly being TRBD1 (5 bases). This CDR3 is built from 14 residues. The V end was cut by 5 bases, the J end by 3 bases, with 11 bases between. Germline CDR1 and CDR2: SEHNR and FQNEAQ (reference sequence). The CDR3: CASSRDFSNQPQHF. CDR3 bases: TGTGCCAGCAGCCGGGACTTTTCCAATCAGCCCCAGCATTTT.

Written as DNA, the CDR3 is TGCGCCAGCAGCTTGGGAGGGCGTAACGGCTACACCTTC. It encodes CASSLGGRNGYTF. The V call is TRBV5-1, the J call TRBJ1-2; no clear D. The V gene's germline CDR1 is SGHRS and CDR2 YFSETQ. With 0 bases removed from V and 8 bases from J, the gap between germline ends came to 11 bases. The CDR3 length is 13 residues.

The chain employs TRBV5-4 and TRBJ1-1; no firm D call. V was clipped by 2 bases and J by 0 bases, with 8 bases between them. This CDR3 is built from 14 residues. CDR1 and CDR2 (germline): SGHNT, YYREEE (reference sequence). The CDR3 sequence: CASSLRAMNTEAFF. In nucleotides, the CDR3 is TGTGCCAGCAGCTTAAGGGCCATGAACACTGAAGCTTTCTTT.

V and J are TRBV12-5 and TRBJ1-5; D gene uncertain. The CDR3 extends over 14 amino acids. CDR1 is LGHNT and CDR2 is FRNRAP in the germline V gene. Trimming pared 0 bases from V and 4 bases from J, leaving 7 bases between. CDR3: CASGLVPGNQPQHF. CDR3 sequence (DNA): TGTGCTAGTGGTTTGGTACCGGGGAATCAGCCCCAGCATTTT.

This clone was seen only once. The chain recombines TRBV3-1 (or the pseudogene TRBV3-2) with TRBJ2-7, with 10 positions matching TRBD1. Trimming at V came to 1 base and at J to 2 bases, leaving 11 bases not matched to a gene. CDR3 length equals 18 residues. Germline-derived CDR1 and CDR2 are LGHDT and YNNKEL (reference sequence). The CDR3 reads CASSQGAKTGGSTYEQYF. CDR3 nucleotide sequence: TGTGCCAGCAGCCAAGGAGCGAAGACAGGGGGCTCCACCTACGAGCAGTACTTC.

V usage is TRBV7-2 and J usage is TRBJ2-2; maybe TRBD1 (6 bases). The germline V gene encodes CDR1 SGHTA and CDR2 FQGNSA. V dropped 0 bases and J dropped 1 base, with 6 bases sitting between them. The CDR3 length is 15 residues. CDR3 nucleotides: TGTGCCAGCAGCTTAGCAGGGGGGAACACCGGGGAGCTGTTTTTT. Translating gives CASSLAGGNTGELFF.

This clone was recorded once. This chain links TRBV18 with TRBJ2-3; D gene uncertain. This CDR3 region has 16 residues. The germline gives CDR1 KGHSH, CDR2 LQKENI. V was cut by 2 bases and J by 0 bases, with 12 bases left in between. CDR3 sequence (DNA): TGTGCCAGCTCACCATCTGAGACCTACAGCACAGATACGCAGTATTTT. Residues: CASSPSETYSTDTQYF.

This chain links TRBV12-5 with TRBJ1-5; D ambiguous. V dropped 4 bases and J dropped 0 bases, with 16 bases sitting between them. Per germline, CDR1 LGHNT and CDR2 FRNRAP. The CDR3 contains 17 residues. CDR3 sequence reads: CASGSNPTTVSNQPQHF. CDR3 in DNA: TGTGCTAGTGGTTCAAACCCGACCACAGTTAGCAATCAGCCCCAGCATTTT.

This chain joins TRBV7-2 and TRBJ1-1; D is perhaps TRBD1 (6 bases). The germline V gene has CDR1 SGHTA and CDR2 FQGNSA. Deletions cut 2 bases from V and 0 bases from J, with 10 bases between. The CDR3 has 15 residues. The CDR3 spells CASSLSTGMNTEAFF. The CDR3 DNA reads TGTGCCAGCAGCTTAAGCACAGGGATGAACACTGAAGCTTTCTTT.

This clone was seen only a few times. The J gene is TRBJ2-7, the V gene TRBV7-6; 8 nucleotides agree with TRBD2. There are 15 residues in the CDR3. Germline assignment: CDR1 SGHVS and CDR2 FNYEAQ. The V segment lost 0 bases and the J segment 3 bases; nucleotides outside the gene matches: 4. The CDR3 loop is CASSLASGVGYEQYF. Written as DNA, the CDR3 is TGTGCCAGCAGCTTAGCTAGCGGGGTCGGCTACGAGCAGTACTTC.

The chain combines TRBV6-2 or TRBV6-3 with TRBJ1-1, with D perhaps TRBD1 (5 bases). The germline CDR1 and CDR2 sequences are MNHEY and SVGEGT. The V end was cut by 6 bases, the J end by 3 bases, with 11 bases between. CDR3 size: 13 residues. This CDR3 is CASSIRGDTEAFF. Written as DNA, the CDR3 is TGTGCCAGCAGCATAAGGGGTGACACTGAAGCTTTCTTT.

CDR3 region: CASSLDPRTNYGYTF. As DNA, the CDR3 is TGTGCCAGCAGCTTAGATCCACGGACGAACTATGGCTACACCTTC. The genes are TRBV7-2 and TRBJ1-2; D is undetermined. This CDR3 is 15 amino acids long. Germline V CDR1 and CDR2: SGHTA, FQGNSA. Between the trimmed V and J ends, which lost 1 base and 2 bases, there was a span of 11 bases.

The chain joins TRBV5-5 to TRBJ2-3; TRBD2 is a possible D gene (6 bases). V was shortened by 3 bases and J by 0 bases, with 11 bases between the two germline ends. This CDR3 has 15 amino acids. Looked up from germline, CDR1 is SGHKS and CDR2 is YYEKEE (reference sequence). The CDR3 protein is CASSSLLASTDTQYF. CDR3 DNA: TGTGCCAGCAGCTCCCTACTAGCCAGCACAGATACGCAGTATTTT.

The chain carries TRBV19 and TRBJ1-1; no clear D gene. The germline V gene has CDR1 LNHDA and CDR2 SQIVND (reference sequence). There are 13 residues in the CDR3. Trimming shortened V by 7 bases and J by 3 bases, and 12 bases separated the two germline ends. In DNA, the CDR3 is TGTGCCAGTAATAGCGTCGAGGACACTGAAGCTTTCTTT. Encoded protein: CASNSVEDTEAFF.

This sequence joins TRBV6-6 and TRBJ2-3; tentatively, D is TRBD2 (6 bases). Per the germline V gene, CDR1 is MNHNY and CDR2 is SVGAGI (reference sequence). The CDR3 is 16 amino acids. V lost 5 bases and J 2 bases, leaving 17 bases between the germline ends. CDR3 residues: CASSAWGERVTDTQYF. In DNA, the CDR3 is TGTGCCAGCAGTGCGTGGGGGGAAAGGGTCACAGATACGCAGTATTTT.

This clone was found once. This chain connects TRBV27 to TRBJ2-3, with D perhaps matching TRBD2 (6 bases). Per the germline V gene, CDR1 is MNHEY and CDR2 is SMNVEV (reference sequence). This CDR3 is built from 15 residues. V was cut by 1 base and J by 0 bases, with 8 bases left in between. The CDR3 reads CASSLLAASTDTQYF. As DNA, the CDR3 is TGTGCCAGCAGTTTATTAGCGGCTAGCACAGATACGCAGTATTTT.

This rearrangement joins TRBV12-3 or TRBV12-4 to TRBJ1-2; no clear D. The CDR3 loop spans 13 amino acids. V was cut by 4 bases and J by 7 bases, with 13 bases left in between. The DNA for the CDR3 is TGTGCCAGCAGTTCGGACGGGTTGAGTGGCTACACCTTC. Residues: CASSSDGLSGYTF.

The V and J genes are TRBV2 and TRBJ2-1; TRBD2 aligns across 9 bases. This CDR3 contains 15 residues. V dropped 7 bases and J dropped 9; count of bases not matched to a gene: 13. The germline V gene has CDR1 SNHLY and CDR2 FYNNEI. The DNA for the CDR3 is TGTGCCAGCATCAGAACTAGCGGGCGACAAGGTGAGCAGTTCTTC. Its translation: CASIRTSGRQGEQFF.

The chain couples TRBV18 to TRBJ2-2; D unclear. Germline loops: CDR1 KGHSH, CDR2 LQKENI. The CDR3 is 16 residues long. Between the trimmed V and J ends, which lost 3 bases and 0 bases, there was a span of 11 bases. CDR3 nucleotides: TGTGCCAGCTCACCCCGACCCCCAGCGAACACCGGGGAGCTGTTTTTT. It codes for CASSPRPPANTGELFF.

The rearrangement links TRBV6-2 or TRBV6-3 to TRBJ1-4; D is undetermined. In germline, CDR1 is MNHEY, CDR2 SVGEGT. V was pared by 3 bases and J by 0 bases, with 8 bases between. The CDR3 runs 15 residues. CDR3 DNA sequence: TGTGCCAGCAGTTATCCGGCTGCAACTAATGAAAAACTGTTTTTT. It specifies CASSYPAATNEKLFF.

V gene TRBV7-2 combines with J gene TRBJ2-4, with a possible D match to TRBD2 (5 bases). V shed 3 bases and J shed 8 bases, with 11 bases lying between them. This CDR3 is 13 amino acids long. Germline CDR1 reads SGHTA; CDR2 reads FQGNSA. The CDR3 DNA reads as TGTGCCAGCAGCTTGAGAGGGTCGGACATTCAGTACTTC. Amino acids: CASSLRGSDIQYF.